This TCR beta chain derives from a study of CD8 T cells in Susac syndrome. Regarding the study as a whole: The CD4+ T cell repertoires in Susac syndrome did not show any clonal expansion.

An amount of RNA that ranged from roughly 0.5 to 1 ug was reverse transcribed with random hexamers. MiXCR, run by TCRdb on the immunoSEQ multiplex PCR reads, gives a single entry per CDR3 protein. The sample lists around 200,000 distinct CDR3 sequences, roughly 94% occurring once. Peripheral blood CD8+ and CD4+ T cells were profiled by TCR beta sequencing. Diagnostic criteria for definite or probable disease, in their recently defined form, were met by the patients with Susac syndrome. Worth noting for this clonotype: Its antigen remains unknown.

CDR3 length: 15 amino acids. V was clipped by 0 bases and J by 2 bases, with 13 bases between them. CDR1 is DFQATT and CDR2 is SNEGSKA in the germline V gene (reference sequence). The rearrangement uses TRBV20-1 and TRBJ1-2, with D tentatively TRBD1 (6 bases). This sequence was found in a human donor with Susac syndrome. The sequencing sample was made of CD4+ T cells from PBMCs. CDR3 region: CSARDRAGENYGYTF. The CDR3 region has the DNA TGCAGTGCTAGAGATCGTGCAGGGGAGAACTATGGCTACACCTTC.